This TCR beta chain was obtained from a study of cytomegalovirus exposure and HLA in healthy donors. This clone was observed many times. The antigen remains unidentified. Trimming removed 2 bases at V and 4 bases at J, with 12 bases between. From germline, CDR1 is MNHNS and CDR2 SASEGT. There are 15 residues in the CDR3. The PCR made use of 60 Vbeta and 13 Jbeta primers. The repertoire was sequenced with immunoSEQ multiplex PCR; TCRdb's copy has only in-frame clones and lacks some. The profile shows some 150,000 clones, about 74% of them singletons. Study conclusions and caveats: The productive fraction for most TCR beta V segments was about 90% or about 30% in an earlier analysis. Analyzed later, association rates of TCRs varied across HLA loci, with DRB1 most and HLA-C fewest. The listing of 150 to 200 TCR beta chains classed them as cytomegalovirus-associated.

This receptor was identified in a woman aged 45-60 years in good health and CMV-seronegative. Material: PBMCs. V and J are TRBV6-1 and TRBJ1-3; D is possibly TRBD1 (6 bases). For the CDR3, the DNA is TGTGCCAGCAGTGAACAATCAGGGGCCGGAAACACCATATATTTT. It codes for CASSEQSGAGNTIYF.